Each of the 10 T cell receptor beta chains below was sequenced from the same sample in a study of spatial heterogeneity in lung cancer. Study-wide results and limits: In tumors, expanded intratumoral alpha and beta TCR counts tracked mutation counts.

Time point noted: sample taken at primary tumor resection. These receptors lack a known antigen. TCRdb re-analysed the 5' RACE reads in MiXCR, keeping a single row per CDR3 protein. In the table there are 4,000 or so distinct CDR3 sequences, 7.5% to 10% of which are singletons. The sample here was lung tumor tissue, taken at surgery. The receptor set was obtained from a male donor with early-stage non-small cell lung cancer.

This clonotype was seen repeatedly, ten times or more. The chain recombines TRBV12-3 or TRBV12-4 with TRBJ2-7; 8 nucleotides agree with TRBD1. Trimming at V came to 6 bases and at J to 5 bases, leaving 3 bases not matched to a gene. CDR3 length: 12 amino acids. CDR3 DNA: TGTGCCAGCAGCCAGGGGGCCGACGAGCAGTACTTC. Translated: CASSQGADEQYF.

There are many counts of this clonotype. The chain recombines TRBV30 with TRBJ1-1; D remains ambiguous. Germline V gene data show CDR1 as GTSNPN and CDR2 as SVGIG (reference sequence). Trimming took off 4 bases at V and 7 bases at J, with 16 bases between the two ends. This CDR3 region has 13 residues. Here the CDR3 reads CAWIPKETLEAFF. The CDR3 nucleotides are TGTGCCTGGATTCCAAAGGAGACCCTTGAAGCTTTCTTT.

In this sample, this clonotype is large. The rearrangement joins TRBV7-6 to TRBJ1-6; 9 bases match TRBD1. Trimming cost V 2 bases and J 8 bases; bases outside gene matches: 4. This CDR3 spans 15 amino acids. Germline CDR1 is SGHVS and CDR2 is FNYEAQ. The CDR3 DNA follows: TGTGCCAGCAGCTTAACGACAGGGGGATATTCACCCCTCCACTTT. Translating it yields CASSLTTGGYSPLHF.

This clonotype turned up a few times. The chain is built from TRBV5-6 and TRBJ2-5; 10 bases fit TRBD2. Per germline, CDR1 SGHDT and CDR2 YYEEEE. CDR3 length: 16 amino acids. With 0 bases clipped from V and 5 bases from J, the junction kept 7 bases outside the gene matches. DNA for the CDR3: TGTGCCAGCAGCTTGGTTCTAGCGGGAGCAGGGGAGACCCAGTACTTC. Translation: CASSLVLAGAGETQYF.

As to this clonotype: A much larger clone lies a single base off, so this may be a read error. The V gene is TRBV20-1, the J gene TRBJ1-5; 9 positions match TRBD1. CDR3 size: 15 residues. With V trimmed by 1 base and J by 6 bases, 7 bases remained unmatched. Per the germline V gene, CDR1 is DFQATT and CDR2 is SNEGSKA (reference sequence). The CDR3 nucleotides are TGCAGTGCTAGAGTGGGACAGGGCGTCCGTCAGCCCCAGCATTTT. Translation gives CSARVGQGVRQPQHF.

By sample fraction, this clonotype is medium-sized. The CDR3 bases are TGCAGTGCTTCCGGTGGCGGGGGGTCAGATACGCAGTATTTT. This gives the protein CSASGGGGSDTQYF. The chain joins TRBV20-1 to TRBJ2-3; 8 nucleotides align to TRBD2. The CDR3 loop spans 14 amino acids. Looked up from germline, CDR1 is DFQATT and CDR2 is SNEGSKA (reference sequence). V gave up 5 bases and J gave up 4 bases; unmatched junction bases: 8.

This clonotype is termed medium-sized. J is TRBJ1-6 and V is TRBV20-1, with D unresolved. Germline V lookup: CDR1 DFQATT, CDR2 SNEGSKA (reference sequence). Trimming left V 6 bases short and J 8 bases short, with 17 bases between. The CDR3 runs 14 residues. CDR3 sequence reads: CSASSTRRDSPLHF. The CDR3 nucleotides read TGCAGTGCATCCTCCACCAGGAGGGATTCACCCCTCCACTTT.

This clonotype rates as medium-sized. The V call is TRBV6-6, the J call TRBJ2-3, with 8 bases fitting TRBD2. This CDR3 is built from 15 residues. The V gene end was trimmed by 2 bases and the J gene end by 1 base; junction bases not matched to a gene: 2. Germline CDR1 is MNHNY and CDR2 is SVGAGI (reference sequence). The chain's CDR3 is CASSYTGGGTDTQYF. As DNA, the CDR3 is TGTGCCAGCAGTTACACGGGAGGGGGCACAGATACGCAGTATTTT.

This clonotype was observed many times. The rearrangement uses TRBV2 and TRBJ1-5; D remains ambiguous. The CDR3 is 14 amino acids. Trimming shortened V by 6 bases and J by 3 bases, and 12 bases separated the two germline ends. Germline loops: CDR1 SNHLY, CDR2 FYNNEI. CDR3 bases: TGTGCCAGCAGAACACAGATGATCAATCAGCCCCAGCATTTT. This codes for CASRTQMINQPQHF.

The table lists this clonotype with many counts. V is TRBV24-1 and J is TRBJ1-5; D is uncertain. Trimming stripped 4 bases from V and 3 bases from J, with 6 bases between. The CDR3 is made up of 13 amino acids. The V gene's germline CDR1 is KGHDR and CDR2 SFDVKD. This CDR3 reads CATSEHTNQPQHF. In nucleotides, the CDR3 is TGTGCCACCAGTGAACACACCAATCAGCCCCAGCATTTT.